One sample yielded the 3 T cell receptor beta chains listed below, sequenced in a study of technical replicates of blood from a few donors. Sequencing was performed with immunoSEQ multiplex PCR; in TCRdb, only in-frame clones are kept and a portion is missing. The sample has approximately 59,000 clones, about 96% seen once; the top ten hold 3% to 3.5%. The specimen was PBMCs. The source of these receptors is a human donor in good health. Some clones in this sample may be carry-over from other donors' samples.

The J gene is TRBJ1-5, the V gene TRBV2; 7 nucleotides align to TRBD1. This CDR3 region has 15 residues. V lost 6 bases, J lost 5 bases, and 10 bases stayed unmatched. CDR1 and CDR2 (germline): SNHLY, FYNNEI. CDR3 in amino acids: CASRERDSGYQPQHF. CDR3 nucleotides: TGTGCCAGCAGAGAGAGGGACAGCGGATATCAGCCCCAGCATTTT.

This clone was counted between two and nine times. The CDR3 DNA reads as TGCGCCAGCAGCCAACAGGGGGATAACTATGGCTACACCTTC. It yields the protein CASSQQGDNYGYTF. This chain uses TRBV5-1 with TRBJ1-2, with 8 bases lining up with TRBD1. Germline trimming cut 4 bases from V and 1 base from J; bases unmatched to any gene: 3. Germline CDR1 and CDR2: SGHRS and YFSETQ. This CDR3 spans 14 amino acids.

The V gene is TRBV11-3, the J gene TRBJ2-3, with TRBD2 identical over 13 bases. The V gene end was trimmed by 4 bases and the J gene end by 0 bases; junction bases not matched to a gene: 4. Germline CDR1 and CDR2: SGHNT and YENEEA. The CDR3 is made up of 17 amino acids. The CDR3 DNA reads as TGTGCCAGCAGCTCGGGGACTAGCGGGGCTAGCACAGATACGCAGTATTTT. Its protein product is CASSSGTSGASTDTQYF. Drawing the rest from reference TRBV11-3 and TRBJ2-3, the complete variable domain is EAGVVQSPRYKIIEKKQPVAFWCNPISGHNTLYWYLQNLGQGPELLIRYENEEAVDDSQLPKDRFSAERLKGVDSTLKIQPAELGDSAVYLCASSSGTSGASTDTQYFGPGTRLTVL.